These 18 T cell receptor beta chains share one sample of origin, sequenced in a study of shared clonotypes between healthy human individuals. Sequencing was performed with immunoSEQ multiplex PCR; in TCRdb, only in-frame clones are kept and a portion is missing. This sample has roughly 1,100,000 clones, with approximately 72% found just once. The material sequenced was memory CD4+ T cells sorted from blood. Subset noted: CD45RA-negative fraction. All receptors derive from a man aged 18 to 30 in good health.

The rearrangement links TRBV5-6 to TRBJ1-1; TRBD1 agrees at 8 bases. Trimming took 4 bases from V and 0 from J; bases not matched to a gene: 14. The CDR3 loop spans 18 amino acids. Germline V gene sequence: CDR1 SGHDT, CDR2 YYEEEE. CDR3 in amino acids: CASSRWTGTGVVNTEAFF. The CDR3 DNA sequence: TGTGCCAGCAGCAGATGGACAGGGACGGGTGTGGTGAACACTGAAGCTTTCTTT.

CDR3 in amino acids: CASSLGQGRNQPQHF. The DNA for the CDR3 is TGTGCCAGTAGTTTGGGACAGGGGCGCAATCAGCCCCAGCATTTT. The chain combines TRBV19 with TRBJ1-5, with TRBD1 matching over 10 bases. Germline trimming cut 5 bases from V and 2 bases from J; bases unmatched to any gene: 3. Per germline, CDR1 LNHDA and CDR2 SQIVND (reference sequence). The CDR3 covers 15 residues. Together with reference TRBV19 and TRBJ1-5, the CDR3 gives the full variable domain: DGGITQSPKYLFRKEGQNVTLSCEQNLNHDAMYWYRQDPGQGLRLIYYSQIVNDFQKGDIAEGYSVSREKKESFPLTVTSAQKNPTAFYLCASSLGQGRNQPQHFGDGTRLSIL.

This clone was counted a single time. The genes are TRBV19 and TRBJ1-2, with 11 bases that match TRBD1. Germline lookup yields CDR1 LNHDA and CDR2 SQIVND (reference sequence). V lost 2 bases to trimming and J lost 8 bases; unmatched junction nucleotides: 13. The CDR3 is made up of 17 amino acids. The CDR3 loop reads CASSIRIRGQGAQGYTF. The CDR3 DNA is TGTGCCAGTAGTATACGAATACGAGGACAGGGGGCCCAGGGCTACACCTTC.

The V call is TRBV6-1, the J call TRBJ2-2, with D possibly TRBD1 on 5 matching bases. The length of the CDR3 is 14 residues. V lost 4 bases and J 4 bases, leaving 10 bases between the germline ends. Looked up from germline, CDR1 is MNHNS and CDR2 is SASEGT. CDR3 amino acids: CASSVTESTGELFF. CDR3 bases: TGTGCCAGCAGTGTGACAGAATCCACCGGGGAGCTGTTTTTT.

This clone was found once. The J gene is TRBJ1-2, the V gene TRBV2, with 7 bases fitting TRBD1. The CDR3 totals 13 residues. Germline CDR1 SNHLY, CDR2 FYNNEI. After removal of 6 bases from V and 6 bases from J, the junction contained 7 bases not matched to a gene. CDR3 protein: CASRLTGNDGYTF. CDR3 DNA: TGTGCCAGCAGGTTGACAGGGAACGATGGCTACACCTTC.

V usage is TRBV2 and J usage is TRBJ2-1, with D perhaps TRBD2 (6 bases). Trimming removed 8 bases at V and 7 bases at J, with 12 bases between. CDR1 and CDR2 from the germline V gene are SNHLY and FYNNEI. The CDR3 spans 12 residues. The CDR3 region is CASVSGGNEQFF. The CDR3 nucleotides read TGTGCCAGCGTTAGTGGGGGGAATGAGCAGTTCTTC.

The V gene is TRBV30, the J gene TRBJ1-6, with D possibly matching TRBD1 (6 bases). In germline, CDR1 is GTSNPN, CDR2 SVGIG (reference sequence). The CDR3 sequence is 13 residues long. Trimming pared 4 bases from V and 7 bases from J, leaving 11 bases between. The DNA for the CDR3 is TGTGCCTGGAATGTAGACAGGAATTCACCCCTCCACTTT. Its protein is CAWNVDRNSPLHF.

The chain couples TRBV5-1 to TRBJ1-2; D call uncertain. V was trimmed by 1 base and J by 2 bases, leaving 6 bases between them. The CDR3 extends over 13 amino acids. Germline values: CDR1 SGHRS, CDR2 YFSETQ. The CDR3 is CASSLNDNYGYTF. The DNA for the CDR3 is TGCGCCAGCAGCTTGAACGACAACTATGGCTACACCTTC.

This chain connects TRBV7-8 to TRBJ1-3; D perhaps matches TRBD1 (6 bases). CDR3 length: 16 residues. Deletions cut 5 bases from V and 0 bases from J, with 14 bases between. The germline gives CDR1 SGHVS, CDR2 FQNEAQ. CDR3 protein: CASSPDRPDSGNTIYF. The DNA for the CDR3 is TGTGCCAGCAGCCCAGACAGGCCCGACTCTGGAAACACCATATATTTT.

This clone was counted a single time. The chain has TRBV18 and TRBJ1-3; no definite D call. This CDR3 is built from 17 residues. Trimming removed 3 bases at V and 0 bases at J, with 15 bases between. CDR1 is KGHSH, CDR2 LQKENI, per germline. The CDR3 DNA follows: TGTGCCAGCTCACCGTGGTCCCGCCGTAGCTCTGGAAACACCATATATTTT. Encoded protein: CASSPWSRRSSGNTIYF.

The genes are TRBV6-1 and TRBJ1-4; D is ambiguous. The CDR3 is 15 residues long. V shed 6 bases and J shed 0 bases, with 11 bases lying between them. The germline gives CDR1 MNHNS, CDR2 SASEGT. CDR3 region: CASSEQSSTNEKLFF. The CDR3 DNA follows: TGTGCCAGCAGCGAGCAGTCCTCAACTAATGAAAAACTGTTTTTT.

This clone was recorded once. At the DNA level, this CDR3 is encoded by other sequences in the same sample as well. The chain carries TRBV7-2 and TRBJ2-1, with no clear D. The CDR3 totals 11 residues. Germline V gives CDR1 SGHTA, CDR2 FQGNSA. V lost 0 bases to trimming and J lost 8 bases, with 2 bases between them. CDR3 residues: CASSLAYEQFF. CDR3 in DNA: TGTGCCAGCAGCTTAGCATATGAGCAGTTCTTC.

The chain couples TRBV30 to TRBJ2-3; TRBD1 aligns across 7 bases. CDR3 length equals 13 residues. The germline V gene encodes CDR1 GTSNPN and CDR2 SVGIG (reference sequence). The V and J ends lost 3 bases and 4 bases, in that order; junction bases with no gene match: 4. The CDR3, as DNA: TGTGCCTGGAGGACTACAGGGGCAGATACGCAGTATTTT. It translates to CAWRTTGADTQYF.

CDR3 amino acids: CASSETHLNQPQHF. The CDR3 DNA reads as TGTGCCAGCAGTGAGACGCACCTCAATCAGCCCCAGCATTTT. The chain combines TRBV6-1 with TRBJ1-5, with unresolved D. The CDR3 totals 14 residues. Germline V gene lookup returns CDR1 MNHNS and CDR2 SASEGT. Trimming stripped 3 bases from V and 3 bases from J, with 9 bases between.

The rearrangement uses TRBV6-1 and TRBJ2-7; 12 positions match TRBD2. Trimming at V came to 6 bases and at J to 4 bases, leaving 7 bases not matched to a gene. This CDR3 region has 15 residues. Germline-derived CDR1 and CDR2 are MNHNS and SASEGT. For the CDR3, the DNA is TGTGCCAGCAGCAACCTAGCGGGGGGGCTATACGAGCAGTACTTC. Protein product: CASSNLAGGLYEQYF.

This clone was observed a few times. Other DNA sequences in this sample translate to the same CDR3. The rearrangement uses TRBV11-2 and TRBJ2-3, with D unresolved. The germline V gene has CDR1 SGHAT and CDR2 FQNNGV. This CDR3 comprises 11 residues. Trimming took 5 bases from V and 2 from J, leaving 2 bases between them. The CDR3 reads CASSLTDTQYF. The DNA of the CDR3 is TGTGCCAGCAGCCTCACAGATACGCAGTATTTT.

At least ten counts were recorded for this clone. The J gene is TRBJ2-3, the V gene TRBV4-3, with 9 nucleotides matching TRBD2. The CDR3 runs to 16 residues. The V gene's germline CDR1 is LGHNA and CDR2 YSLEER. The trim removed 1 base at V and 3 bases at J, leaving 5 bases unmatched. CDR3 sequence reads: CASSQVLSGRTDTQYF. CDR3 bases: TGCGCCAGCAGCCAAGTTCTGAGCGGGAGGACAGATACGCAGTATTTT.

V and J are TRBV5-4 and TRBJ2-2, with D perhaps matching TRBD2 (6 bases). V lost 5 bases and J 3 bases, leaving 14 bases between the germline ends. The CDR3 is 15 amino acids. Germline V gives CDR1 SGHNT, CDR2 YYREEE (reference sequence). CDR3 amino acids: CASSEGGRDTGELFF. DNA for the CDR3: TGTGCCAGCAGTGAAGGAGGGCGGGACACCGGGGAGCTGTTTTTT.